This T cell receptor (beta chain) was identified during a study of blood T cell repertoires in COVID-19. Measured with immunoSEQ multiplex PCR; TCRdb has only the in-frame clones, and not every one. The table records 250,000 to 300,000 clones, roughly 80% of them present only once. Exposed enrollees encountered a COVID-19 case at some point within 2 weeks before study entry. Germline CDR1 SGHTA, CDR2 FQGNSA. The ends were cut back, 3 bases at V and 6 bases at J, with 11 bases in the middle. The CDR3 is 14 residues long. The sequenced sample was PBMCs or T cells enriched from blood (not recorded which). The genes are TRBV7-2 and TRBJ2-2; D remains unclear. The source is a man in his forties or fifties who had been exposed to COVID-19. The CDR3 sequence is CASSFLNTAGELFF. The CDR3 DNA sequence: TGTGCCAGCAGCTTTCTTAATACGGCCGGGGAGCTGTTTTTT. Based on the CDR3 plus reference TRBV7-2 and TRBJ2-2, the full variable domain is GAGVSQSPSNKVTEKGKDVELRCDPISGHTALYWYRQSLGQGLEFLIYFQGNSAPDKSGLPSDRFSAERTGGSVSTLTIQRTQQEDSAVYLCASSFLNTAGELFFGEGSRLTVL.